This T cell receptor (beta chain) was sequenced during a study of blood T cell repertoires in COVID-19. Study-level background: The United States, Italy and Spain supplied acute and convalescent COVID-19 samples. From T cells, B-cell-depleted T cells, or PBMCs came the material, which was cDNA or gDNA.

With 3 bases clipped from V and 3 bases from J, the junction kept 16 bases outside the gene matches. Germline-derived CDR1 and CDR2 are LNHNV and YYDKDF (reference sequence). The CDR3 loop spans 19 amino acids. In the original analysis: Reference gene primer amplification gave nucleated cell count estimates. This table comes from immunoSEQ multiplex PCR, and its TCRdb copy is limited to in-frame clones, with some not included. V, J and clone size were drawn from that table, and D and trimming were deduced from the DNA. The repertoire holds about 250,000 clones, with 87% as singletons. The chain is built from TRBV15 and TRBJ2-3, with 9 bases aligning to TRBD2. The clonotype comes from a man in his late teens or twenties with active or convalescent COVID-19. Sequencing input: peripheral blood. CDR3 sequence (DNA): TGTGCCACCAGCAGGCCCGGGGGCGAAGCGGGAGGCCAGACAGATACGCAGTATTTT. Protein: CATSRPGGEAGGQTDTQYF.